This entry describes one T cell receptor (beta chain). The antigen is not known. This table comes from immunoSEQ multiplex PCR, and its TCRdb copy is limited to in-frame clones, with some not included. The repertoire holds roughly 180,000 clones, with roughly nine tenths as singletons. Between the trimmed V and J ends, which lost 0 bases and 8 bases, there was a span of 17 bases. The CDR3 runs 17 residues. From germline, CDR1 is LGHNA and CDR2 YSLEER. These data belong to a study of T cell responses to AZD1222 COVID-19 vaccine. Regarding the study as a whole: Donors, mostly white British, included more females; clonal diversity was possibly underestimated. Repertoires were sampled only after the peak T cell response. Nearly half of spike-specific TCRs reportedly target unmutated variant regions. Just a handful of AZD1222 recipients were seropositive at baseline.

The chain combines TRBV4-3 with TRBJ1-6, with D hard to call. Sequences were derived from peripheral blood, sampled on day 0 of AZD1222 vaccination. This sequence was found in an adult in good health. The CDR3 is CASSQDLRVYGDSPLHF. CDR3 bases: TGCGCCAGCAGCCAAGATCTTCGGGTTTACGGGGATTCACCCCTCCACTTT.